The TCR beta chain under discussion was sequenced for a study of cytomegalovirus exposure and HLA in healthy donors. CDR1 MGHRA and CDR2 YSYEKL come from the germline V gene. The CDR3 loop spans 16 amino acids. V gave up 4 bases and J gave up 4 bases, with 19 bases separating them. Method: immunoSEQ multiplex PCR; TCRdb's copy keeps in-frame clones and lacks some. Here the sample spans tens of thousands of clones, 85% to 95% being singletons. Sequencing was performed on PBMCs. The chain has TRBV4-1 and TRBJ1-2; perhaps TRBD1 as D (5 bases). The receptor comes from a man aged 18 to 30 in good health and CMV-seronegative. The DNA of the CDR3 is TGCGCCAGCAGCCCCCTCCCCTTACAGGACACCTATGGCTACACCTTC. Translating gives CASSPLPLQDTYGYTF.